Described below is a single T cell receptor (beta chain) sequence and its context. Its cognate antigen is unknown. The sample comes from a study of T cell responses to AZD1222 COVID-19 vaccine. Study at large: Doses given second, at about 4 or about 12 weeks, were pooled.

Findings and caveats of the study: Nearly half of unique spike-specific TCRs reportedly avoided B.1.351 and B.1.1.7 mutated regions. Increases in Spike-specific TCR breadth and depth were seen after two AZD1222 doses.

Germline CDR1 is LGHDT and CDR2 is YNNKEL (reference sequence). The CDR3 has 19 residues. The V end lost 4 bases, the J end lost 0 bases, and 23 bases lay between the germline ends. Clones were sequenced by immunoSEQ multiplex PCR, and TCRdb holds only the in-frame ones, with some missing. The data hold approximately 170,000 clones, with around 87% observed a single time. This TCR derives from an adult in good health. Source: peripheral blood, taken on day 0 of AZD1222 vaccination. The chain recombines TRBV3-1 (or the pseudogene TRBV3-2) with TRBJ2-3; D is possibly TRBD1 (6 bases). CDR3 sequence: CASSLGQKPLPVSTDTQYF. Written as DNA, the CDR3 is TGTGCCAGCAGCCTAGGACAGAAGCCACTACCAGTTAGCACAGATACGCAGTATTTT.